A selection of T cell receptor beta chains follows, all from one sample in a study of PD-1 blockade in classical Hodgkin lymphoma. Only in-frame clones appear in the TCRdb table, and some are missing; sequencing was by immunoSEQ multiplex PCR. The profile covers some 40,000 clones, with around 80% appearing a single time and approximately 9.9% taken by the ten largest. The sample in question was peripheral blood mononuclear cells (PBMCs), obtained at baseline. The receptors were gathered from a human donor with classical Hodgkin lymphoma. Both conserved end residues are part of each CDR3. The D gene is left open where the match is weak. Rows give clone size only sometimes, using once, few, many, or a class for an expanded clone.

J gene	V gene	D gene	clone size	CDR3 DNA	CDR3 protein
TRBJ2-7	TRBV10-3	-	-	TGTGCCATCAGTGAGTCGTGGGAGACCTCCTACGAGCAGTACTTC	CAISESWETSYEQYF
TRBJ2-1	TRBV30	-	-	TGTGCCTGGAGTGTAGACAGTTACAATGAGCAGTTCTTC	CAWSVDSYNEQFF
TRBJ2-3	TRBV5-1	TRBD2	-	TGCGCCAGCAGCTTGGGACTAGCGGAGGCAGATACGCAGTATTTT	CASSLGLAEADTQYF
TRBJ2-1	TRBV7-7	-	-	TGTGCTAGCAGCTTAGAGGCGGGCGGTGAGCAGTTCTTC	CASSLEAGGEQFF
TRBJ2-1	TRBV6-6	TRBD1	-	TGTGCCAGCAGTTACCCCGGGACAGGGATCAATGAGCAGTTCTTC	CASSYPGTGINEQFF
TRBJ2-7	TRBV2	-	-	TGTGCCAGCACCTCAAGGGGGGCGGGAGTAAACGAGCAGTACTTC	CASTSRGAGVNEQYF
TRBJ2-7	TRBV6-6	TRBD2	-	TGTGCCAGCAGTTACTCGCGACTAGCGGGAGGGCGTGAGCAGTACTTC	CASSYSRLAGGREQYF
TRBJ2-4	TRBV19	TRBD1	-	TGTGCCAGTAGTGCGGAGAGATATCAGGGGGCCGGCAAAAACATTCAGTACTTC	CASSAERYQGAGKNIQYF
TRBJ1-5	TRBV28	-	few	TGTGCCAGCAGTTTGCCCAGATCCGGGAGGGGAAGCAATCAGCCCCAGCATTTT	CASSLPRSGRGSNQPQHF
TRBJ2-5	TRBV29-1	-	-	TGCAGCGTTGAACAGGCCCAGAGAGGGACCCAGTACTTC	CSVEQAQRGTQYF
TRBJ2-7	TRBV30	-	-	TGTGCCTGGAGTATTCGGTATAGCATCGGGGCCGAGCAGTACTTC	CAWSIRYSIGAEQYF
TRBJ2-7	TRBV6-5	TRBD1	-	TGTGCCAGCAGTTACCCAGGACAGGGGAACGAGCAGTACTTC	CASSYPGQGNEQYF
TRBJ1-2	TRBV19	-	-	TGTGCCAGTAGTATCGGCTATGGCTACACCTTC	CASSIGYGYTF
TRBJ2-3	TRBV5-8	TRBD2	-	TGTGCCAGCAGCTGGACTAGCGGGTTCTCAGATACGCAGTATTTT	CASSWTSGFSDTQYF
TRBJ2-5	TRBV2	-	-	TGTGCCAGCAGTGTTACAGAAGAGACCCAGTACTTC	CASSVTEETQYF
TRBJ2-1	TRBV29-1	TRBD2	-	TGCAGCGTGGACCGACTAGCGGCAACCGGCAATGAGCAGTTCTTC	CSVDRLAATGNEQFF
TRBJ2-7	TRBV28	-	once	TGTGCCAGCAGTTTATTGGTTGGGGCCCCACAGTACTTC	CASSLLVGAPQYF
TRBJ2-7	TRBV19	TRBD2	many	TGTGCCAGTAGTATAGCAGCGGGAGCACCCTACGAGCAGTACTTC	CASSIAAGAPYEQYF
TRBJ1-2	TRBV28	TRBD1	few	TGTGCCAGCAGTTCAACCGGGACAGTCAACTATGGCTACACCTTC	CASSSTGTVNYGYTF
TRBJ2-5	TRBV28	-	once	TGTGCCAGCAGTTTAGTGGGGCAAAGAGGGCGAGAGACCCAGTACTTC	CASSLVGQRGRETQYF
TRBJ1-1	TRBV7-9	-	-	TGTGCCAGCAGCTTAGTACTTGAATTT	CASSLVLEF
TRBJ2-3	TRBV5-4	-	-	TGTGCCAGCAGCTTGATGAGTAGACGGGATGTAGGAGATACGCAGTATTTT	CASSLMSRRDVGDTQYF
TRBJ2-1	TRBV15	-	-	TGTGCCACCACCCCCTCCCCGCCCGGAGGGGTCGGCGAGCAGTTCTTC	CATTPSPPGGVGEQFF
TRBJ2-5	TRBV7-8	-	once	TGTGCCAGCAGCTTCTCAGGGGTTCAAGAGACCCAGTACTTC	CASSFSGVQETQYF
TRBJ2-2	TRBV2	-	-	TGTGCCAGCAGTGAGGGGCAGAGCGCGAACACCGGGGAGCTGTTTTTT	CASSEGQSANTGELFF
TRBJ2-2	TRBV27	TRBD2	-	TGTGCCAGCGGCGGACTAGCGGGTTCAGGCGGGGAGCTGTTTTTT	CASGGLAGSGGELFF
TRBJ2-7	TRBV14	-	-	TGTGCCAGCAGCTCCCCAGGGGATAATCCCTACGAGCAGTACTTC	CASSSPGDNPYEQYF
TRBJ2-1	TRBV28	-	-	TGTGCCAGCAGTTTATTTAGCCTTAACTTTAGGGAGCAGTTCTTC	CASSLFSLNFREQFF
TRBJ2-3	TRBV7-2	TRBD1	-	TGTGCCAGCAGCTTAGTGGCCGGGACAGGGGATCCAGATACGCAGTATTTT	CASSLVAGTGDPDTQYF
TRBJ2-3	TRBV6-5	-	-	TGTGCCAGCAGTTACTCAGAGGGCTGGGTATCAGATACGCAGTATTTT	CASSYSEGWVSDTQYF
TRBJ2-2	TRBV10-3	-	-	TGTGCCATCCAGGGAACTCTGAACACCGGGGAGCTGTTTTTT	CAIQGTLNTGELFF
TRBJ2-7	TRBV7-9	-	few	TGTGCCAGCAGCTTAGCATCGGGCCTCTCCTACGAGCAGTACTTC	CASSLASGLSYEQYF
TRBJ2-7	TRBV28	TRBD2	-	TGTGCCAGCAGTTCTGCGGGAGCTTACGAGCAGTACTTC	CASSSAGAYEQYF
TRBJ2-6	TRBV29-1	-	-	TGCAGCGTTTTAAGTAGCTCTGGGGCCAACGTCCTGACTTTC	CSVLSSSGANVLTF
TRBJ2-5	TRBV11-2	TRBD1	-	TGTGCCAGCAGGACAGGGGTTCAAGAGACCCAGTACTTC	CASRTGVQETQYF
TRBJ2-7	TRBV5-8	TRBD1	-	TGTGCCAGCGCCTACGTTACAGGGGTGTCCTACGAGCAGTACTTC	CASAYVTGVSYEQYF
TRBJ1-2	TRBV28	TRBD1	-	TGTGCCAGCAGTTTATCCGGGGACAGAGGAGGCTACACCTTC	CASSLSGDRGGYTF
TRBJ2-7	TRBV25-1	-	-	TGTGCCAGCAGTGCTGGGGGGGCCCTCCGAAAGGGCGAGCAGTACTTC	CASSAGGALRKGEQYF
TRBJ2-3	TRBV5-1	TRBD2	-	TGCGCCAGCAGCTTCTTGGGACTAGCGGGAGGGCAGTATTTT	CASSFLGLAGGQYF
TRBJ2-5	TRBV14	-	once	TGTGCCAGCAGCCAAGAGAGTGGGCAAGAGACCCAGTACTTC	CASSQESGQETQYF
TRBJ1-3	TRBV5-1	TRBD1	-	TGCGCCAGCAGCTGGGGGGACAGCTCTGGAAACACCATATATTTT	CASSWGDSSGNTIYF
TRBJ1-4	TRBV7-9	-	-	TGTGCCAGCAGCGCGGGGCCGAGTAATGAAAAACTGTTTTTT	CASSAGPSNEKLFF
TRBJ2-3	TRBV5-1	-	few	TGCGCCAGCAGCCCTGGCACAGATACGCAGTATTTT	CASSPGTDTQYF
TRBJ1-2	TRBV28	-	-	TGTGCCAGCAGTTCTCCCTTATTTGGCTACACCTTC	CASSSPLFGYTF
TRBJ1-4	TRBV28	-	few	TGTGCCAGCAGTCAGCCAAAAGAAAAACTGTTTTTT	CASSQPKEKLFF
TRBJ1-1	TRBV10-3	-	-	TGTGCCATCAAGGGCTGGGGCACTGAAGCTTTCTTT	CAIKGWGTEAFF
TRBJ1-3	TRBV21-1	-	-	TGTGCCAGCCCGAAAGAGGGGCTAGGAAACACCATATATTTT	CASPKEGLGNTIYF
TRBJ1-1	TRBV18	TRBD1	few	TGTGCCAGCTCACCTCCGGGACAGTTGATAGGGACTGAAGCTTTCTTT	CASSPPGQLIGTEAFF
TRBJ2-1	TRBV5-1	TRBD2	-	TGCGCCAGCAGCTTCACTAGCGGAAGTAATGAGCAGTTCTTC	CASSFTSGSNEQFF
TRBJ1-2	TRBV7-2	TRBD1	-	TGTGCCAGCAGCCTACGGACAGGGGCTAGTAGCGGCTACACCTTC	CASSLRTGASSGYTF
TRBJ2-2	TRBV7-2	-	-	TGTGCCAGCAGCTTAATAGGAGGGGGCGGTACCGGGGAGCTGTTTTTT	CASSLIGGGGTGELFF
TRBJ1-5	TRBV12-5	-	-	TGTGCTAGTGGTTTGCCCGGGAACAATCAGCCCCAGCATTTT	CASGLPGNNQPQHF
TRBJ2-1	TRBV19	-	-	TGTGCCAGTAGTATAGACGGGTACAATGAGCAGTTCTTC	CASSIDGYNEQFF
TRBJ2-5	TRBV19	TRBD2	-	TGTGCCAGTAGTACCCGAGGGACTAGCGGGAGGGTTAGGGAGACCCAGTACTTC	CASSTRGTSGRVRETQYF
TRBJ2-4	TRBV19	TRBD2	once	TGTGCCAGTAAACCGATTGGGGCGGGAGCAGCAAACATTCAGTACTTC	CASKPIGAGAANIQYF
TRBJ1-1	TRBV15	-	few	TGTGCCACCAGCCCCGGGTACACTGAAGCTTTCTTT	CATSPGYTEAFF
TRBJ1-5	TRBV30	-	few	TGTGCCTGGAGTGTCAGGGCGGGGCAGCCCCAGCATTTT	CAWSVRAGQPQHF
TRBJ1-2	TRBV19	TRBD1	-	TGTGCCAGCAGCCGACAGGGGATTAACTATGGCTACACCTTC	CASSRQGINYGYTF
TRBJ1-3	TRBV6-5	TRBD1	-	TGTGCCAGCAGTTACTCTAGGACAGGTGCTGGAAACACCATATATTTT	CASSYSRTGAGNTIYF